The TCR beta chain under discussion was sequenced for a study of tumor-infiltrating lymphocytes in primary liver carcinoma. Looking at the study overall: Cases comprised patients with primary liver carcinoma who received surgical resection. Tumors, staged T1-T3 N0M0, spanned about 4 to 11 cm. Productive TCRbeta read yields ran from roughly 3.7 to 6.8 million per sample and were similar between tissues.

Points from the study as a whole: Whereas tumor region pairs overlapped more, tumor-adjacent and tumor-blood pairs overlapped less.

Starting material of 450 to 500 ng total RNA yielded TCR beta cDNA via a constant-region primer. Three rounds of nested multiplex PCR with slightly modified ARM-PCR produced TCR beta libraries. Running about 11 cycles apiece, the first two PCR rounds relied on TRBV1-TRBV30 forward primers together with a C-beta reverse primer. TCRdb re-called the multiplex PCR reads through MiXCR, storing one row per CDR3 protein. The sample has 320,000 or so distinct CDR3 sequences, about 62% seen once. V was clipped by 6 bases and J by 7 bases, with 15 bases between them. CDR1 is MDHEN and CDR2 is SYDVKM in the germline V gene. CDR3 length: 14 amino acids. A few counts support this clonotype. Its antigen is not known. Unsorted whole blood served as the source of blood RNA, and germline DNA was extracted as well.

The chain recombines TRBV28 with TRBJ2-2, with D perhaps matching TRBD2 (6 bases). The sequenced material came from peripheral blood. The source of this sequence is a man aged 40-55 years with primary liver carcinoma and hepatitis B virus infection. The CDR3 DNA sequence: TGTGCCAGCAGCGGCGCTAGCGTGGGCGGGGAGCTGTTTTTT. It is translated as CASSGASVGGELFF.